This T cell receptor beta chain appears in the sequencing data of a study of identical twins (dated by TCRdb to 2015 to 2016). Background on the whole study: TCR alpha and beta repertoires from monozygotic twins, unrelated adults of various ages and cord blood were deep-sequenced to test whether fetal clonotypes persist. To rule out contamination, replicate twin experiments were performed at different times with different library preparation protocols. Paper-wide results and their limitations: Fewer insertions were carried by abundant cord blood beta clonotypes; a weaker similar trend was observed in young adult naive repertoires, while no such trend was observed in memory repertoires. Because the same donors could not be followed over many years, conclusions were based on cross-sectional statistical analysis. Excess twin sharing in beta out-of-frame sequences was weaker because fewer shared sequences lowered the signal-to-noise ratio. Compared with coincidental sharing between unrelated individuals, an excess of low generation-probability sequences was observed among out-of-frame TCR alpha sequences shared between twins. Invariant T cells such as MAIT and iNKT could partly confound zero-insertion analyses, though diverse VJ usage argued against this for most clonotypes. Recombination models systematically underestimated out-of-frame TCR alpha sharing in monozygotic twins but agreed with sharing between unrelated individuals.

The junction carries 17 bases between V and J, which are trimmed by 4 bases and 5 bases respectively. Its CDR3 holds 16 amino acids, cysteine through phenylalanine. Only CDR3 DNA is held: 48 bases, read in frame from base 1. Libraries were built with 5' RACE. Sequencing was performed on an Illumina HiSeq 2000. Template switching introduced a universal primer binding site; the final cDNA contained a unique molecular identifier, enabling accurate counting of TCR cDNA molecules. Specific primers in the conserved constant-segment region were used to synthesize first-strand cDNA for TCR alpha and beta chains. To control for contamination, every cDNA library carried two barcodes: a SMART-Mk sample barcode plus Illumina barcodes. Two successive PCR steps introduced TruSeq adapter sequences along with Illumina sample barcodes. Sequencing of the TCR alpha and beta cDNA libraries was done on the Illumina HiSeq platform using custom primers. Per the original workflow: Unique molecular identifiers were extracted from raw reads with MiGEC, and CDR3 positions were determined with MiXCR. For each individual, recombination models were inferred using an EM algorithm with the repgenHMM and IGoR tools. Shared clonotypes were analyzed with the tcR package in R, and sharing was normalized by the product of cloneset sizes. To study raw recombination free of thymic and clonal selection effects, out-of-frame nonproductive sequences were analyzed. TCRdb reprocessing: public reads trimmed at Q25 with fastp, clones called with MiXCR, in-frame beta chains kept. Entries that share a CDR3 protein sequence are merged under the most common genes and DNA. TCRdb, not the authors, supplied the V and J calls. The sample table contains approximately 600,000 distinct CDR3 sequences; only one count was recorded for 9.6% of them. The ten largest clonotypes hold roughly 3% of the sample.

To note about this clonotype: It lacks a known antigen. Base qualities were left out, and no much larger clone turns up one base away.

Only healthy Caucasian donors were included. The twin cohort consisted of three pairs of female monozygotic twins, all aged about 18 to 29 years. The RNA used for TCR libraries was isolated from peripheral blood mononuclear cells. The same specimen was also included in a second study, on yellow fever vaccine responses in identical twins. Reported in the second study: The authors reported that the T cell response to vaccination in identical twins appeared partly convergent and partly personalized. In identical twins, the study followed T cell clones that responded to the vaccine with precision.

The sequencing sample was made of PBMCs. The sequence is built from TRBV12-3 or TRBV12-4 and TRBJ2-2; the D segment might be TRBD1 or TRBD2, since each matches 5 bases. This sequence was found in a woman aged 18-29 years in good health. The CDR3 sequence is CASSSFGTAKTGELFF. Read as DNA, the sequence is TGTGCCAGCAGTTCTTTCGGGACCGCAAAGACCGGGGAGCTGTTTTTT.